This T cell receptor beta chain was identified in a study of blood T cell repertoires in COVID-19. Study in general: Researchers got acute and convalescent COVID-19 samples from the United States, Italy and Spain. In each case, the material was cDNA or gDNA derived from T cells, B-cell-depleted T cells, or PBMCs.

Germline V CDR1 and CDR2: GTSNPN, SVGIG (reference sequence). The CDR3 runs to 18 residues. V lost 2 bases and J lost 4, with 26 bases in between. In the original processing: Reference gene primer amplification in the assay estimated nucleated cell counts. Some clones are missing from TCRdb's copy, which holds only in-frame ones; the method was immunoSEQ multiplex PCR. The DNA gave D and trimming, while V, J and clone size come from that table. The data contain 200,000 to 250,000 clones, 70% to 85% of them seen just once; the ten biggest clones take up about 8.1%. The sample consisted of peripheral blood. This receptor was obtained from a man aged 80 or over with acute or convalescent COVID-19. The J gene is TRBJ2-5, the V gene TRBV30; unclear D gene. The CDR3 DNA reads as TGTGCCTGGAGTTTCCCTCGGCCCCGCGGCGGAATCGGAGAGACCCAGTACTTC. It encodes CAWSFPRPRGGIGETQYF. The full variable domain, with the rest looked up from reference TRBV30 and TRBJ2-5, is SQTIHQWPATLVQPVGSPLSLECTVEGTSNPNLYWYRQAAGRGLQLLFYSVGIGQISSEVPQNLSASRPQDRQFILSSKKLLLSDSGFYLCAWSFPRPRGGIGETQYFGPGTRLLVL.